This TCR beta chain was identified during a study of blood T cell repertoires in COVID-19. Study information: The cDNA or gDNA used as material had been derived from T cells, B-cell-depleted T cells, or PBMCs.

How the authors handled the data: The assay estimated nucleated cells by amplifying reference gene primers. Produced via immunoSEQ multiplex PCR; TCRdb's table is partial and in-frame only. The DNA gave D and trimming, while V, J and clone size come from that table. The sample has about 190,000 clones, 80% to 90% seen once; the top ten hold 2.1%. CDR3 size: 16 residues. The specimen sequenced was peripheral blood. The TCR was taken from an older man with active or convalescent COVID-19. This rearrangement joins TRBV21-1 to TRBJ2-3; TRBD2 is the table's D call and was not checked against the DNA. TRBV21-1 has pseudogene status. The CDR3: CASSNGGNPITDTQYF. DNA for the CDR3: TGTGCCAGCAGCAATGGAGGGAATCCCATCACAGATACGCAGTATTTT.